What follows are 13 T cell receptor beta chains derived from one specimen sequenced in a study of memory CD4+ T cells and cytomegalovirus serostatus. The sort gate was single viable CD3+CD4+CD8-CD45RO+ cells for memory CD4+ T cells. Profiling relied on immunoSEQ multiplex PCR, and the TCRdb table lists in-frame clones only, not all of them. The data contain over 50,000 clones, around 81% of them singletons. The sequencing input was memory CD4+ T cells from blood. The source of these receptors is an adult in good health and CMV-seronegative.

The rearrangement uses TRBV9 and TRBJ1-5; D uncertain. The CDR3 spans 15 residues. The V gene's germline CDR1 is SGDLS and CDR2 YYNGEE. V was clipped by 3 bases and J by 1 base, with 11 bases between them. CDR3: CASSATPVSNQPQHF. As DNA, the CDR3 is TGTGCCAGCAGCGCGACCCCAGTAAGCAATCAGCCCCAGCATTTT.

This sequence joins TRBV27 and TRBJ2-3; a weak D match, TRBD1 (6 bases). CDR3 length: 16 amino acids. Germline CDR1 is MNHEY and CDR2 is SMNVEV (reference sequence). The ends were cut back, 8 bases at V and 6 bases at J, with 24 bases in the middle. In nucleotides, the CDR3 is TGTGCCAGCGGGGGCCTTCGAGGCCGGGCAACGGATACGCAGTATTTT. It encodes CASGGLRGRATDTQYF.

The J gene is TRBJ1-6, the V gene TRBV21-1; the table's D call, TRBD1, was not checked against the DNA. TRBV21-1 is termed a pseudogene. This CDR3 is built from 16 residues. The CDR3 DNA reads TGTGCCAGCAGCAAAGTGCCGGACAGGGGATACTCACCCCTCCACTTT. Protein product: CASSKVPDRGYSPLHF.

This clone was observed a handful of times. The chain is built from TRBV10-3 and TRBJ1-4; 9 nucleotides match TRBD1. Germline values: CDR1 ENHRY, CDR2 SYGVKD. Germline trimming cut 8 bases from V and 8 bases from J; bases unmatched to any gene: 9. The CDR3 totals 14 residues. CDR3 residues: CAIGGGQGREKLFF. CDR3 bases: TGTGCCATCGGTGGTGGACAGGGGAGAGAAAAACTGTTTTTT.

The sample holds a few counts of this clone. The chain recombines TRBV6-1 with TRBJ1-5; maybe TRBD1 (5 bases). Trimming shortened V by 4 bases and J by 2 bases, and 12 bases separated the two germline ends. Germline CDR1 MNHNS, CDR2 SASEGT. The CDR3 runs 15 residues. This CDR3 is CASSVAGRGNQPQHF. The DNA of the CDR3 is TGTGCCAGCAGTGTCGCGGGACGGGGCAATCAGCCCCAGCATTTT.

This chain joins TRBV19 and TRBJ1-1; weak D call: TRBD1 (6 bases). V dropped 3 bases and J dropped 2 bases, with 10 bases sitting between them. This CDR3 is built from 14 residues. Germline loops: CDR1 LNHDA, CDR2 SQIVND (reference sequence). The CDR3 region has the DNA TGTGCCAGTAGTATCCCCAGGGGAAACACTGAAGCTTTCTTT. This sequence encodes CASSIPRGNTEAFF.

This chain uses TRBV27 with TRBJ2-2, with 8 bases matching TRBD2. CDR1 and CDR2 (germline): MNHEY, SMNVEV (reference sequence). The junction had 4 bases not matched to a gene; V was cut back by 2 bases and J by 5 bases. The CDR3 covers 15 residues. The CDR3 region is CASSLAGGRTGELFF. The CDR3 DNA is TGTGCCAGCAGTTTAGCGGGAGGAAGGACCGGGGAGCTGTTTTTT.

V usage is TRBV27 and J usage is TRBJ2-7; 8 nucleotides line up with TRBD1. The CDR3 totals 17 residues. Germline values: CDR1 MNHEY, CDR2 SMNVEV (reference sequence). V trimming: 4 bases; J trimming: 5 bases; junction bases outside the gene matches: 16. The CDR3 spells CASSSTPGGGRRHEQYF. CDR3 DNA: TGTGCCAGCAGTTCAACCCCAGGGGGCGGTAGACGACACGAGCAGTACTTC.

This clone is a singleton in its sample. The rearrangement joins TRBV15 to TRBJ2-5; D perhaps matches TRBD1 (7 bases). Germline V gives CDR1 LNHNV, CDR2 YYDKDF (reference sequence). The CDR3 consists of 15 residues. Trimming cost V 0 bases and J 4 bases, with 12 bases left between them. CDR3 DNA sequence: TGTGCCACCAGCAGAGATCAGGGGGGTCGAGAGACCCAGTACTTC. Translation: CATSRDQGGRETQYF.

The chain uses TRBV28 and TRBJ1-1; tentative D call: TRBD1 (5 bases). The V end lost 2 bases, the J end lost 5 bases, and 18 bases lay between the germline ends. Germline CDR1 MDHEN, CDR2 SYDVKM. The CDR3 loop spans 16 amino acids. The chain's CDR3 is CASSLGVPGWGTEAFF. CDR3 DNA: TGTGCCAGCAGTTTAGGGGTGCCAGGGTGGGGAACTGAAGCTTTCTTT.

The genes are TRBV18 and TRBJ1-3; D may be TRBD1 (6 bases). The CDR3 is 15 amino acids. The ends were cut back, 3 bases at V and 5 bases at J, with 14 bases in the middle. Germline CDR1 reads KGHSH; CDR2 reads LQKENI. CDR3 in amino acids: CASSPGLGARNTIYF. Here the CDR3 DNA reads TGTGCCAGCTCACCCGGGCTGGGGGCCCGAAACACCATATATTTT.

This clone was seen only once. The CDR3 sequence is CATSRVDTVRNQPQHF. As DNA, the CDR3 is TGTGCCACCAGCAGAGTTGACACCGTAAGGAATCAGCCCCAGCATTTT. The V gene is TRBV15, the J gene TRBJ1-5, with D unresolved. The CDR3 extends over 16 amino acids. Germline V gives CDR1 LNHNV, CDR2 YYDKDF (reference sequence). Between the trimmed V and J ends, which lost 1 base and 4 bases, there was a span of 14 bases.

The chain is built from TRBV10-3 and TRBJ2-3, with D uncertain. V gave up 4 bases and J gave up 3 bases, with 8 bases separating them. Germline V lookup: CDR1 ENHRY, CDR2 SYGVKD. The CDR3 totals 13 residues. In nucleotides, the CDR3 is TGTGCCATCAGTGTCTCCCAAACAGATACGCAGTATTTT. Its translation is CAISVSQTDTQYF.